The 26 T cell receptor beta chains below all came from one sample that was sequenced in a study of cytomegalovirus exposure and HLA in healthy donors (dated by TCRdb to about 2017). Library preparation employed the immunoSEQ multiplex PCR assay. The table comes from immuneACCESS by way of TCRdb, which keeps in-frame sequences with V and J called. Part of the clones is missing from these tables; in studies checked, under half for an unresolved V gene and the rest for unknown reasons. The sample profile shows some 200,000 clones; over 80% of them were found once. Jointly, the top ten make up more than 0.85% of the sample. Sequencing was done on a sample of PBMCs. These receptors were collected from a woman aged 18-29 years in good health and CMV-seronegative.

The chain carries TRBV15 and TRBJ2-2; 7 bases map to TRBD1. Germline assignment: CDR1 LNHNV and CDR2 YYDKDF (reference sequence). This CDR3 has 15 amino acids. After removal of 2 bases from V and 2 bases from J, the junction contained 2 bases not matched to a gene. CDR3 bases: TGTGCCACCAGCAGATACAGGGGAAACACCGGGGAGCTGTTTTTT. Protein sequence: CATSRYRGNTGELFF.

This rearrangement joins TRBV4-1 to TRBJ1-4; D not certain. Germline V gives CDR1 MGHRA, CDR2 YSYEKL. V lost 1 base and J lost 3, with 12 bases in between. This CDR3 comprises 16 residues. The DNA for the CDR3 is TGCGCCAGCAGCCAAGTTTTGGGCGCCCCTAATGAAAAACTGTTTTTT. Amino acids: CASSQVLGAPNEKLFF.

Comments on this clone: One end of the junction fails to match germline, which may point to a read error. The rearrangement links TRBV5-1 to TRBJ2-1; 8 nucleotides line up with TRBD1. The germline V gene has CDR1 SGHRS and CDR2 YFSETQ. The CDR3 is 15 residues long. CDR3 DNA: TGTGCCAGCAGAGCATCAGGGGGCGAGTACAATGAGCAGTTCTTC. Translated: CASRASGGEYNEQFF.

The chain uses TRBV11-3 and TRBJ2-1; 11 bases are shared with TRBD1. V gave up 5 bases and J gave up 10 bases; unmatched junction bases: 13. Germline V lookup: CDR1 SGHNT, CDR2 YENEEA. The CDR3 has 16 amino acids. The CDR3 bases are TGTGCCAGCAGCCTGGAGGGGACAGGGGGTAGTGCCGAGCAGTTCTTC. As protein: CASSLEGTGGSAEQFF.

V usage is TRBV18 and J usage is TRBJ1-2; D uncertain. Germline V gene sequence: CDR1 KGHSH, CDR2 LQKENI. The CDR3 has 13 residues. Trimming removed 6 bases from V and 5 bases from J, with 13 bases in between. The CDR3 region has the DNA TGTGCCAGCTCCCCTGAGGATGGGTATGGCTACACCTTC. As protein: CASSPEDGYGYTF.

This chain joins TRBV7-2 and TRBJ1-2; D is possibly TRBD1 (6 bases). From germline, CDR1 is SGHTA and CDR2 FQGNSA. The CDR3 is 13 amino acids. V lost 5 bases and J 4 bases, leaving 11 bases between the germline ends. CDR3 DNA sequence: TGTGCCAGCAGCCACCGGGACATCTATGGCTACACCTTC. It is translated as CASSHRDIYGYTF.

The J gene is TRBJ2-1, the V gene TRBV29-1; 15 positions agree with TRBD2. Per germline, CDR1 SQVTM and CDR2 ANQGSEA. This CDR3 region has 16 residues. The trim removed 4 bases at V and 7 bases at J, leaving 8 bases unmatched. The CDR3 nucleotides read TGCAGCGTTGGGGGGGCAGGGACTAGCGGGAGGAATGAGCAGTTCTTC. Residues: CSVGGAGTSGRNEQFF.

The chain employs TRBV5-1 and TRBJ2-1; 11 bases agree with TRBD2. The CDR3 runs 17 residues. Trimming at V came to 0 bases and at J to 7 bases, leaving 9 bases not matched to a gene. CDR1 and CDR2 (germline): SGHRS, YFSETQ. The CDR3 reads CASSLVLAGGPGNEQFF. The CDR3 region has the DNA TGCGCCAGCAGCTTGGTGTTAGCGGGAGGGCCTGGAAATGAGCAGTTCTTC. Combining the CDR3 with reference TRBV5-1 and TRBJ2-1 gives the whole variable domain KAGVTQTPRYLIKTRGQQVTLSCSPISGHRSVSWYQQTPGQGLQFLFEYFSETQRNKGNFPGRFSGRQFSNSRSEMNVSTLELGDSALYLCASSLVLAGGPGNEQFFGPGTRLTVL.

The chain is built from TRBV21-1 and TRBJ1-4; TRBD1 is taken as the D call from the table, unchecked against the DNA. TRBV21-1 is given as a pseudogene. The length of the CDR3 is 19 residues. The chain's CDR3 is CASSKGDRGWDSANEKLFF. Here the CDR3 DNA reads TGTGCCAGCAGCAAAGGGGACAGGGGCTGGGACTCTGCTAATGAAAAACTGTTTTTT.

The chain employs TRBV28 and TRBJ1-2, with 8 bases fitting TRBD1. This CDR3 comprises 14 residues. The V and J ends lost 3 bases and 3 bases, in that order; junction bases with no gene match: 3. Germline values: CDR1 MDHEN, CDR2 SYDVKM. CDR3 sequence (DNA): TGTGCCAGCAGTTTGGGACAGGTTTACTATGGCTACACCTTC. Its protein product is CASSLGQVYYGYTF.

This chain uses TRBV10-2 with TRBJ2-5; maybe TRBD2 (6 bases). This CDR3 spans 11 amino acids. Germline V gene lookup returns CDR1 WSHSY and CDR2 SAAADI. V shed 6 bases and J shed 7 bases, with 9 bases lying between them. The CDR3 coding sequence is TGCGCCAGCAGCCCCGGGGGGACCCAGTACTTC. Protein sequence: CASSPGGTQYF.

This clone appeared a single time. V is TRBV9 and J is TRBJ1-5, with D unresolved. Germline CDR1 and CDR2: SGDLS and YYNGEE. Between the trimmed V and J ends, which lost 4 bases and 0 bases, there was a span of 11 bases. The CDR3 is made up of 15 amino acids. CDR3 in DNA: TGTGCCAGCAGCAAGACAACTTATAGCAATCAGCCCCAGCATTTT. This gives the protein CASSKTTYSNQPQHF.

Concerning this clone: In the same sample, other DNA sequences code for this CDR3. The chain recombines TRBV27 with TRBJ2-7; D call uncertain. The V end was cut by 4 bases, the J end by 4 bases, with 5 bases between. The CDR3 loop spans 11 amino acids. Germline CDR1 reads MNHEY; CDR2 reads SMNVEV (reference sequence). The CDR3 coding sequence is TGTGCCAGCAGTTCTCGGTACGAGCAGTACTTC. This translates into CASSSRYEQYF.

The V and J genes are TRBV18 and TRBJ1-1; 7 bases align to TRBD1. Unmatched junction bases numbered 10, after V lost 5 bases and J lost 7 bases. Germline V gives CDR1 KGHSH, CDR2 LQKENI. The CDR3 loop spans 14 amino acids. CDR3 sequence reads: CASSSIQGNGEAFF. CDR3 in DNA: TGTGCCAGCTCATCTATACAGGGGAATGGTGAAGCTTTCTTT.

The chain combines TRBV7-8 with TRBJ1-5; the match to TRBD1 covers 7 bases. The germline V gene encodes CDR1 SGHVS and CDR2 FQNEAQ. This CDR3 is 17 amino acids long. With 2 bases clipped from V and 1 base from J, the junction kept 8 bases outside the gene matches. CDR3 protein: CASSLRRGGESNQPQHF. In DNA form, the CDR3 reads TGTGCCAGCAGCTTAAGGAGAGGGGGCGAGAGCAATCAGCCCCAGCATTTT.

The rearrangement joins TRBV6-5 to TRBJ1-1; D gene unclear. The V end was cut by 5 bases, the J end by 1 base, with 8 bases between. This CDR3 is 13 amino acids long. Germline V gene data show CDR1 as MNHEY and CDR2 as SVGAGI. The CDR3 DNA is TGTGCCAGCAGTCAGGTGAGGAACACTGAAGCTTTCTTT. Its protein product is CASSQVRNTEAFF.

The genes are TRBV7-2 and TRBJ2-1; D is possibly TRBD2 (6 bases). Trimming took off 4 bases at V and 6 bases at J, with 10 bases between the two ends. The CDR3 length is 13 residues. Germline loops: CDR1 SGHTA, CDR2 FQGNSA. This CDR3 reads CASSWRVPNEQFF. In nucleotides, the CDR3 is TGTGCCAGCAGCTGGAGGGTTCCCAATGAGCAGTTCTTC.

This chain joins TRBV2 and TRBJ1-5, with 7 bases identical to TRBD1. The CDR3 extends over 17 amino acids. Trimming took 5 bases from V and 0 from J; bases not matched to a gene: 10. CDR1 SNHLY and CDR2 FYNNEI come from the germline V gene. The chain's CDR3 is CASSTRQGVYSNQPQHF. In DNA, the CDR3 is TGTGCCAGCAGTACCAGACAGGGAGTATATAGCAATCAGCCCCAGCATTTT. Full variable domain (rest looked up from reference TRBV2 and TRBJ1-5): EPEVTQTPSHQVTQMGQEVILRCVPISNHLYFYWYRQILGQKVEFLVSFYNNEISEKSEIFDDQFSVERPDGSNFTLKIRSTKLEDSAMYFCASSTRQGVYSNQPQHFGDGTRLSIL.

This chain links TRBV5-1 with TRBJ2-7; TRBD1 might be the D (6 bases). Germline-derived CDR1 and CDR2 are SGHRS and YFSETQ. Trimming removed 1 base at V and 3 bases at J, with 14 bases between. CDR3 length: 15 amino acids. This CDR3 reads CASSLNTGTYYEQYF. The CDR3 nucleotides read TGCGCCAGCAGCTTGAATACAGGGACCTACTACGAGCAGTACTTC.

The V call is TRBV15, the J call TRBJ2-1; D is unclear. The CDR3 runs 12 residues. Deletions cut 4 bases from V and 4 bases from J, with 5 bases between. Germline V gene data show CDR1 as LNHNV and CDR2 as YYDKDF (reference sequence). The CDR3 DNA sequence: TGTGCCACCAGCAACGGGTACAATGAGCAGTTCTTC. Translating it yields CATSNGYNEQFF.

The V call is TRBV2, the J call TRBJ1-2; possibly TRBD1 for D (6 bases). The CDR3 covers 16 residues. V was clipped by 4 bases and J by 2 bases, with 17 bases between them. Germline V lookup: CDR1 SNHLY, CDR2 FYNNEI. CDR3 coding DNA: TGTGCCAGCAGTGGAAGGGGGACCAACGGCAACTATGGCTACACCTTC. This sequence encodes CASSGRGTNGNYGYTF.

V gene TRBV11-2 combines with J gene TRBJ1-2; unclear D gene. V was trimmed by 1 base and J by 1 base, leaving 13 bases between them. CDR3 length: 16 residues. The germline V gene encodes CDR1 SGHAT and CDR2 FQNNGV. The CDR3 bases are TGTGCCAGCAGCTTAGGTGGTGGGCTCGGTAACTATGGCTACACCTTC. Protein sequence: CASSLGGGLGNYGYTF.

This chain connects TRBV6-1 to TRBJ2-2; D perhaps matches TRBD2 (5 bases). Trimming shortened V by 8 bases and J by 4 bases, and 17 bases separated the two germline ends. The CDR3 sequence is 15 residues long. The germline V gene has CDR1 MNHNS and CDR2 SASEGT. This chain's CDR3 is CASHATREFTGELFF. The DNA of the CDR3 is TGTGCCAGCCACGCCACGAGGGAGTTCACCGGGGAGCTGTTTTTT.

The DNA for the CDR3 is TGTGCCAGCAGCTCAGGGATGACGACCACTGAAGCTTTCTTT. This gives the protein CASSSGMTTTEAFF. This chain links TRBV27 with TRBJ1-1; tentatively, D is TRBD1 (5 bases). Germline V gene data show CDR1 as MNHEY and CDR2 as SMNVEV (reference sequence). V shed 6 bases and J shed 4 bases, with 15 bases lying between them. The CDR3 length is 14 residues.

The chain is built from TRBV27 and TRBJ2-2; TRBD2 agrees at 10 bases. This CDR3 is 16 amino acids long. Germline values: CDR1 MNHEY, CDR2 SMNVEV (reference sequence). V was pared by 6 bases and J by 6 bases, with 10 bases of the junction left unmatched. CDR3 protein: CASSPVLAGGPGELFF. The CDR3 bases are TGTGCCAGCAGCCCCGTTTTAGCGGGAGGACCCGGGGAGCTGTTTTTT.

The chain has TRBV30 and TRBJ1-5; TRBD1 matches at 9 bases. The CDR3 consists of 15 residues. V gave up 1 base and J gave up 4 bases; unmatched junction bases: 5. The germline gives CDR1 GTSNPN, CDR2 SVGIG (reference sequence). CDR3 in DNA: TGTGCCTGGAGTGCTGGGACAGGGCCGAATCAGCCCCAGCATTTT. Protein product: CAWSAGTGPNQPQHF.